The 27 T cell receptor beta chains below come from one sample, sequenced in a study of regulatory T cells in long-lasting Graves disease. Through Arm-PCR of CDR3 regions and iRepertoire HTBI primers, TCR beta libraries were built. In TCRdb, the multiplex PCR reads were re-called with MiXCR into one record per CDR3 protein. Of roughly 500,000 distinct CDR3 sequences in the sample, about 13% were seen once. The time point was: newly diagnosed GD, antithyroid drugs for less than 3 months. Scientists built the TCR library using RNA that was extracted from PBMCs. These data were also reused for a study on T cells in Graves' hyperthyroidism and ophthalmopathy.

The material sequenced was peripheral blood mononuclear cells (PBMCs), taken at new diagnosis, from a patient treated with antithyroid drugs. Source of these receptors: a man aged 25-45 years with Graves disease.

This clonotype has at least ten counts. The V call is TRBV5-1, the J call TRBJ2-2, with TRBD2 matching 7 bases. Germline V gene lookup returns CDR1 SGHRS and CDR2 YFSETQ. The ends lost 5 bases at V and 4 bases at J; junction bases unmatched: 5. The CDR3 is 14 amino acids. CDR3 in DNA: TGCGCCAGCAGGGTAGCGGGCTCCACCGGGGAGCTGTTTTTT. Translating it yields CASRVAGSTGELFF.

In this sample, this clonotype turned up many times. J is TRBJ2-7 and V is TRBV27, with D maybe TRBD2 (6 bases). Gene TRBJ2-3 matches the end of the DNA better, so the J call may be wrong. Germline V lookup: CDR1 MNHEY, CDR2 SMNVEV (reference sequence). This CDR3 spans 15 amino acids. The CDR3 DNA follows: TGTGCCAGCAGCCCCGGGCGGGGTCAGGGAGATACGCAGTATTTT. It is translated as CASSPGRGQGDTQYF.

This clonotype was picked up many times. The CDR3 protein is CSVRDRAYTEAFF. For the CDR3, the DNA is TGCAGCGTACGGGACAGGGCATACACTGAAGCTTTCTTT. The V call is TRBV29-1, the J call TRBJ1-1, with 9 nucleotides matching TRBD1. V shed 6 bases and J 3 bases; nucleotides not matched to a gene: 5. The CDR3 spans 13 residues. The germline CDR1 and CDR2 sequences are SQVTM and ANQGSEA.

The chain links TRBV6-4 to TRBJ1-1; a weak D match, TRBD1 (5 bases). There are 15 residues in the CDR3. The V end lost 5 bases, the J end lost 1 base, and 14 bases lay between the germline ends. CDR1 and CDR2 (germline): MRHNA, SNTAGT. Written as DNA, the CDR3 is TGTGCCAGCAGTTACACAAACAGGAAGAACACTGAAGCTTTCTTT. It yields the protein CASSYTNRKNTEAFF.

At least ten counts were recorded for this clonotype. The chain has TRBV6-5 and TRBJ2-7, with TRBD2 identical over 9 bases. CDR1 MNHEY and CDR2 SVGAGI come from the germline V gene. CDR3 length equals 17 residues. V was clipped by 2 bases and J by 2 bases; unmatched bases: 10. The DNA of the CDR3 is TGTGCCAGCAGTTACCAAAAGACTAGCGGTTCAACCTACGAGCAGTACTTC. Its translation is CASSYQKTSGSTYEQYF.

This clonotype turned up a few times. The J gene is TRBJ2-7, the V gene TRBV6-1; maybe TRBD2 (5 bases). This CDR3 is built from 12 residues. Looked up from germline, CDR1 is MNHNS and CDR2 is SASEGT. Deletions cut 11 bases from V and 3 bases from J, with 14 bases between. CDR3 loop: CACDPGSYEQYF. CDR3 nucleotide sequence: TGTGCCTGTGACCCGGGGAGCTACGAGCAGTACTTC.

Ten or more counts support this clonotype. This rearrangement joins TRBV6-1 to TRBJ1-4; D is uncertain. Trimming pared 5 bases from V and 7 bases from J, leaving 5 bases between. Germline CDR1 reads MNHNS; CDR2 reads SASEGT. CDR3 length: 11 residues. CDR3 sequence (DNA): TGTGCCAGCAGTCAGATTGAAAAACTGTTTTTT. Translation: CASSQIEKLFF.

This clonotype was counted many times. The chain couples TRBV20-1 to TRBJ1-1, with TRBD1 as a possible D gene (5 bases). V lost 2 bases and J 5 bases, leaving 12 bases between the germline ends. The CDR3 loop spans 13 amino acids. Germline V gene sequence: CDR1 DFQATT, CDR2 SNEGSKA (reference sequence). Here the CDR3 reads CSARMAGRTEAFF. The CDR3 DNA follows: TGCAGTGCTAGAATGGCAGGGCGGACTGAAGCTTTCTTT.

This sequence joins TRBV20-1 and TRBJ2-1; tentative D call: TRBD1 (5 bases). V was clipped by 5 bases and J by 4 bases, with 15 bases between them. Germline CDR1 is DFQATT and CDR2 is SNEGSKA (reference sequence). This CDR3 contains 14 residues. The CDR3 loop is CSAYRLRGYNEQFF. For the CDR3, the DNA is TGCAGTGCTTACAGATTAAGGGGTTACAATGAGCAGTTCTTC.

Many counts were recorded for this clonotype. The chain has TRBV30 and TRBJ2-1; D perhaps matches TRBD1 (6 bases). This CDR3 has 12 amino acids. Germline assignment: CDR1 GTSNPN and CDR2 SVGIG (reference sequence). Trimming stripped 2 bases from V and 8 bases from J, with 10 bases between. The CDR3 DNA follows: TGTGCCTGGAGTCAGGGGTTCGATGAGCAGTTCTTC. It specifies CAWSQGFDEQFF.

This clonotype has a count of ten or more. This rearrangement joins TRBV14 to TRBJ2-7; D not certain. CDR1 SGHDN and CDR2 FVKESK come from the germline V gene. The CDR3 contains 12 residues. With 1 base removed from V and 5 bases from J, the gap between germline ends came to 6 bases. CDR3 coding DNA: TGTGCCAGCAGCCAAGGGGTTGACGAGCAGTACTTC. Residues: CASSQGVDEQYF.

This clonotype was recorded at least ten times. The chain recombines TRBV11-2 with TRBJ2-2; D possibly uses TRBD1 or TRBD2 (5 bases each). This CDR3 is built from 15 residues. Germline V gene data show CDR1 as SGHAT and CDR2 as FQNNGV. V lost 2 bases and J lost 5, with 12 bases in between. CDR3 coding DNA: TGTGCCAGCAGCTTACGAGGGGCGGGTACCGGGGAGCTGTTTTTT. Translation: CASSLRGAGTGELFF.

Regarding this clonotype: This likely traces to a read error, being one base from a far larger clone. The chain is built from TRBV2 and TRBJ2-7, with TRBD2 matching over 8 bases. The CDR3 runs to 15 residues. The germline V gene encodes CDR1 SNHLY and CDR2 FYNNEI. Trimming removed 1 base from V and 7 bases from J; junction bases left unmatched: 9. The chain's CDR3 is CASSEDGRDYNEQYF. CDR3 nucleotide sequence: TGTGCCAGCAGTGAAGACGGGAGGGACTACAATGAGCAGTACTTC.

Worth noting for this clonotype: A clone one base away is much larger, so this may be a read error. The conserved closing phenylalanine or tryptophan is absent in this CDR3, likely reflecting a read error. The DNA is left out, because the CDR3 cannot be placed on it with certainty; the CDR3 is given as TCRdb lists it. The CDR3 sequence is CSASIPDTQYL. The V and J genes are TRBV20-1 and TRBJ2-4. The germline gives CDR1 DFQATT, CDR2 SNEGSKA (reference sequence). With termini counted, the CDR3 has 11 amino acids.

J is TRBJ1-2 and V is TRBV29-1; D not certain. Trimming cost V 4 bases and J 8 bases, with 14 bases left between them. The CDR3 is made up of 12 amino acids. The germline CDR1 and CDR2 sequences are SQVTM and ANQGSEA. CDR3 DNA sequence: TGCAGCGTTGTAAGGCTCAATGAGGGCTACACCTTC. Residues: CSVVRLNEGYTF.

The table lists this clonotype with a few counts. The CDR3: CASSHTSGDSYEQYF. The CDR3 DNA is TGCGCCAGCAGCCATACTAGCGGGGATTCCTACGAGCAGTACTTC. The chain carries TRBV5-1 and TRBJ2-7; 10 nucleotides agree with TRBD2. The CDR3 consists of 15 residues. V lost 4 bases to trimming and J lost 1 base; unmatched junction nucleotides: 5. CDR1 and CDR2 from the germline V gene are SGHRS and YFSETQ.

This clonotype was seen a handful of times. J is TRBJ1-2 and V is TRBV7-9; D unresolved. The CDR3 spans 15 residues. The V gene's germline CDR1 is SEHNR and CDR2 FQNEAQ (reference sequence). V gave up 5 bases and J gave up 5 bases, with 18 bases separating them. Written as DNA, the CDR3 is TGTGCCAGCAGCCTGGGCGCTTCATTGTCTTATGGCTACACCTTC. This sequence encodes CASSLGASLSYGYTF.

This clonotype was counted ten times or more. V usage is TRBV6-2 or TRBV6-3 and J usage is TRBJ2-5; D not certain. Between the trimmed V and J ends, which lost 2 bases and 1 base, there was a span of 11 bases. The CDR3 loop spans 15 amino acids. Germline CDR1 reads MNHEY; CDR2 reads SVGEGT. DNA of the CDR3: TGTGCCAGCAGTTACGGGTTCGTGGTCCAAGAGACCCAGTACTTC. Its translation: CASSYGFVVQETQYF.

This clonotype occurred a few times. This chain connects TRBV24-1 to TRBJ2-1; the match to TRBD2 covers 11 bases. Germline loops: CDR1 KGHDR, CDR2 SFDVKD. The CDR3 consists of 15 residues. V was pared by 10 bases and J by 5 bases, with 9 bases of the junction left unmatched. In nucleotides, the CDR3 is TGTGCCACGTGTGATAGCGGGAGGGCCAACAATGAGCAGTTCTTC. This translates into CATCDSGRANNEQFF.

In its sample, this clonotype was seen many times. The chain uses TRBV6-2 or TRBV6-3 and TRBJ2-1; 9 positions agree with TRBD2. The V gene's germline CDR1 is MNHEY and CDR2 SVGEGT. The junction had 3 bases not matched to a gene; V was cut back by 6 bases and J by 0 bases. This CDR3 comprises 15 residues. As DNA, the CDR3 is TGTGCCAGCAGGACTAGCGGTACCTCCTACAATGAGCAGTTCTTC. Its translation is CASRTSGTSYNEQFF.

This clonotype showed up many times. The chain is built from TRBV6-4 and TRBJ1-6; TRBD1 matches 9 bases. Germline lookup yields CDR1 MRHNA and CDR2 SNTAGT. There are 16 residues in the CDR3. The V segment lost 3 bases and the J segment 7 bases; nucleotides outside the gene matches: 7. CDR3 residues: CASSENVGTGNSPLHF. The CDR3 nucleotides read TGTGCCAGCAGTGAGAACGTCGGGACAGGGAATTCACCCCTCCACTTT.

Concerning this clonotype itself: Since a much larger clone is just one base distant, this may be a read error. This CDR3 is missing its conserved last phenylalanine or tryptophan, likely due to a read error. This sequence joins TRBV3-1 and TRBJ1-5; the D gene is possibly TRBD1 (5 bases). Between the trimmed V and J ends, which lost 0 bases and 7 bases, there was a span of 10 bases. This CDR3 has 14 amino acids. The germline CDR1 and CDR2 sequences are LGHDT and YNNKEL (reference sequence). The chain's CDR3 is CASSQEGRGQPQHL. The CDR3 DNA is TGTGCCAGCAGCCAAGAGGGTAGGGGACAGCCCCAGCATCTT.

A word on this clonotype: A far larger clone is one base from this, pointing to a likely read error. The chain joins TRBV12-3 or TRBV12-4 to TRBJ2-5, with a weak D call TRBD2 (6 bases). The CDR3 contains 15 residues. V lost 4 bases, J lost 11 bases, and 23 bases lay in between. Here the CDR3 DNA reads TGTGCCAGCAGTTCTCTAGGACTAACGAACAATGAGCAGTACTTC. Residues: CASSSLGLTNNEQYF.

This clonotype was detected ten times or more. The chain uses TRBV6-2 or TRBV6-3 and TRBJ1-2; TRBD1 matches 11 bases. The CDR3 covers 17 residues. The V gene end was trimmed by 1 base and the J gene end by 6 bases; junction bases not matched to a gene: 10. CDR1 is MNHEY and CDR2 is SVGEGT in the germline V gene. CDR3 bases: TGTGCCAGCAGTTACTTGCGGGTGGGACAGGGGGACGATGGCTACACCTTC. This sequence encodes CASSYLRVGQGDDGYTF.

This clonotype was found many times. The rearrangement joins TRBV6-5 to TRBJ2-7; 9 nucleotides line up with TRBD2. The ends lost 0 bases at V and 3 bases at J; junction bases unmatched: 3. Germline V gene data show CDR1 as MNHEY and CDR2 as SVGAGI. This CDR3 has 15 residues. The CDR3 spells CASSYSIAGVYEQYF. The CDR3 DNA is TGTGCCAGCAGTTACTCGATAGCGGGAGTCTACGAGCAGTACTTC.

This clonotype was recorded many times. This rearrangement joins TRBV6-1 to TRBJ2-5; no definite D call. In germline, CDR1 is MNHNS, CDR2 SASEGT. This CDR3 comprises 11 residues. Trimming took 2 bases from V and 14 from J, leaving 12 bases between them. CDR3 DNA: TGTGCCAGCAGTGAACAGGAGACTCCCTACTTC. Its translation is CASSEQETPYF.

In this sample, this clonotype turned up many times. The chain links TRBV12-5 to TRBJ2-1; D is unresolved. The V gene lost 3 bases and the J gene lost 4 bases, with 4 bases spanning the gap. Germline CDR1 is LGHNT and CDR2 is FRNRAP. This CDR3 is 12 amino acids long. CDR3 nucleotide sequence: TGTGCTAGTGGTTTATTGTACAATGAGCAGTTCTTC. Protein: CASGLLYNEQFF.